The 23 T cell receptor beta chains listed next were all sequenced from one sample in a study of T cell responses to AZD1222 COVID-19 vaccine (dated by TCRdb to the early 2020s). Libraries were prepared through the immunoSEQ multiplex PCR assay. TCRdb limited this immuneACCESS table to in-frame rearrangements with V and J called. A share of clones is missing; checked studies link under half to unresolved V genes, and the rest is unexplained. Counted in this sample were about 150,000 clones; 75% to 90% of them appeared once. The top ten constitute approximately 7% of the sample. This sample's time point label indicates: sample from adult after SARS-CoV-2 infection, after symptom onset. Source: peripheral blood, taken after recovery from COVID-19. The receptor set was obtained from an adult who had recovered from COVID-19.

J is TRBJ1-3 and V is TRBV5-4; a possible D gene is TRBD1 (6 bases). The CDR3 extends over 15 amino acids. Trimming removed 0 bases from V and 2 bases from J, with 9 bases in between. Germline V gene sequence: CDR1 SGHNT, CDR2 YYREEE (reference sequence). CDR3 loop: CASSLAGTPGNTIYF. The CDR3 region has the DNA TGTGCCAGCAGCTTGGCAGGGACACCTGGAAACACCATATATTTT. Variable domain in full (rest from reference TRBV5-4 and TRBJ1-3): ETGVTQSPTHLIKTRGQQVTLRCSSQSGHNTVSWYQQALGQGPQFIFQYYREEENGRGNFPPRFSGLQFPNYSSELNVNALELDDSALYLCASSLAGTPGNTIYFGEGSWLTVV.

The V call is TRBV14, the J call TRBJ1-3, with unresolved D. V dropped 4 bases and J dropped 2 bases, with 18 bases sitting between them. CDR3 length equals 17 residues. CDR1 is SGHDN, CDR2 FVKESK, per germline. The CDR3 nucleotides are TGTGCCAGCAGCCCTAGAGGCGGCCTGACGCCTGGAAACACCATATATTTT. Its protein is CASSPRGGLTPGNTIYF.

This chain's CDR3 is CASSQQGGDQETQYF. Here the CDR3 DNA reads TGTGCCAGCAGCCAACAGGGAGGGGATCAAGAGACCCAGTACTTC. The chain links TRBV4-2 to TRBJ2-5; the match to TRBD2 covers 7 bases. The CDR3 spans 15 residues. The germline gives CDR1 LGHNA, CDR2 YNFKEQ. V lost 2 bases and J lost 2; bases outside the gene matches: 5.

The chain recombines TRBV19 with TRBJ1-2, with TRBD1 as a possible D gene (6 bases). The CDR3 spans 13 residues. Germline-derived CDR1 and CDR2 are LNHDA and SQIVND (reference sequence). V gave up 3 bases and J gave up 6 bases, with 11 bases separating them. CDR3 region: CASSIQGRDGYTF. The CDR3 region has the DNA TGTGCCAGTAGTATTCAGGGGAGGGATGGCTACACCTTC.

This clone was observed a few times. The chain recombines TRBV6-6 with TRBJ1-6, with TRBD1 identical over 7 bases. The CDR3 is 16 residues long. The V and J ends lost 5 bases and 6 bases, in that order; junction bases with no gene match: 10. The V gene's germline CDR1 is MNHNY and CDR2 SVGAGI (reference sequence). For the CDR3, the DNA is TGTGCCAGCAGTCGATTAGGGGGCGGAGGTAATTCACCCCTCCACTTT. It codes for CASSRLGGGGNSPLHF.

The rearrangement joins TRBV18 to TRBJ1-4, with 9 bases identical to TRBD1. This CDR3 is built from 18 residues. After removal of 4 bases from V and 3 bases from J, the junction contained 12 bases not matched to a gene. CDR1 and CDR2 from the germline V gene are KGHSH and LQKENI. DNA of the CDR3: TGTGCCAGCTCACGAACGGGACAGGGATTTTCGGCTAATGAAAAACTGTTTTTT. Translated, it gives CASSRTGQGFSANEKLFF. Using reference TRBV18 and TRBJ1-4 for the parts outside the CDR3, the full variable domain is NAGVMQNPRHLVRRRGQEARLRCSPMKGHSHVYWYRQLPEEGLKFMVYLQKENIIDESGMPKERFSAEFPKEGPSILRIQQVVRGDSAAYFCASSRTGQGFSANEKLFFGSGTQLSVL.

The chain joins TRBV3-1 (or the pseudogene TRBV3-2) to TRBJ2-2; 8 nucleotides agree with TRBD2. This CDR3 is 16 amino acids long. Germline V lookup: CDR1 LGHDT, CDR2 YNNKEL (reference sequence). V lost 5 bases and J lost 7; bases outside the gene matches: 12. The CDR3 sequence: CASSARRGAPVGELFF. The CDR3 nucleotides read TGTGCCAGCAGCGCACGGCGGGGGGCGCCGGTCGGGGAGCTGTTTTTT.

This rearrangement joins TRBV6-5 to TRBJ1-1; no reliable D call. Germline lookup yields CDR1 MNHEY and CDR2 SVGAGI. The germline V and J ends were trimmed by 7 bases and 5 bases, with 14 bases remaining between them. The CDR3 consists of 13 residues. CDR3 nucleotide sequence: TGTGCCAGCAAGTTGATGGAGGGAACTGAAGCTTTCTTT. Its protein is CASKLMEGTEAFF.

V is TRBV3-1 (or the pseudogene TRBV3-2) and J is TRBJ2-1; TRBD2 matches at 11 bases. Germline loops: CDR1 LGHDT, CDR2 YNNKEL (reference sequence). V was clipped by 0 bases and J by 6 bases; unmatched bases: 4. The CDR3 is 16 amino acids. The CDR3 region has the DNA TGTGCCAGCAGCCAAGATCTTAGCGGGAGGGTCAATGAGCAGTTCTTC. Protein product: CASSQDLSGRVNEQFF.

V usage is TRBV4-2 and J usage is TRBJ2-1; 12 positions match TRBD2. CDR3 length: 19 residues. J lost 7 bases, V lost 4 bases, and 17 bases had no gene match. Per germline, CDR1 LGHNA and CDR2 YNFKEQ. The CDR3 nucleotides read TGTGCCAGCAGCCGGAGACAGAGGACTAGCGGGGACGTTGGGAATGAGCAGTTCTTC. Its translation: CASSRRQRTSGDVGNEQFF.

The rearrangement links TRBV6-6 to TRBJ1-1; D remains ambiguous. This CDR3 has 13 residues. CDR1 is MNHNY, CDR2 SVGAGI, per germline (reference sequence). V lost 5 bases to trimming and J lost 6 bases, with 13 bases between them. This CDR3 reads CASSPSEGAEAFF. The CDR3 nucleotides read TGTGCCAGCAGTCCCTCGGAAGGAGCTGAAGCTTTCTTT.

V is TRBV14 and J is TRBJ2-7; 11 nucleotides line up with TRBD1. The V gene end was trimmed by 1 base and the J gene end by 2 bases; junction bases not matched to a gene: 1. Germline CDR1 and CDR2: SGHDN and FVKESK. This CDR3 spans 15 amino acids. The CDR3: CASSQVDRGPYEQYF. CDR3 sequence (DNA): TGTGCCAGCAGCCAAGTGGACAGGGGGCCCTACGAGCAGTACTTC.

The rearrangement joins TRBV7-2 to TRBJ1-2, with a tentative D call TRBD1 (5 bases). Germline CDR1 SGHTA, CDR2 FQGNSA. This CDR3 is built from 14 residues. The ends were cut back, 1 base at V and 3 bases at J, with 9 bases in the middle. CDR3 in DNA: TGTGCCAGCAGCTTAGAGGGGTCCGACTATGGCTACACCTTC. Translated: CASSLEGSDYGYTF.

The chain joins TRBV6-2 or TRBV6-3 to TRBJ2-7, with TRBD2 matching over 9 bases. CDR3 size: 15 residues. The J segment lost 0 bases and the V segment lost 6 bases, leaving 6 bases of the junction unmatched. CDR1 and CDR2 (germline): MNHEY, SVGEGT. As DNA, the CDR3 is TGTGCCAGCAGCTTAGCGGGGGTGGTCTCCTACGAGCAGTACTTC. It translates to CASSLAGVVSYEQYF.

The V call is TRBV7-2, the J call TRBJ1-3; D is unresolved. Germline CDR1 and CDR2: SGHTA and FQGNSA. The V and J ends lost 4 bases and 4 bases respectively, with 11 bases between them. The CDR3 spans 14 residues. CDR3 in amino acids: CASSSPSRGNTIYF. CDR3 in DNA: TGTGCCAGCAGCTCCCCGTCGAGGGGAAACACCATATATTTT.

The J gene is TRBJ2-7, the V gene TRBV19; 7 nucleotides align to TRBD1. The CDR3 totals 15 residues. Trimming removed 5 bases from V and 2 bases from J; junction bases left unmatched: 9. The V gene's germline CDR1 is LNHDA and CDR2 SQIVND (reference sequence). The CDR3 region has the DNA TGTGCCAGTAGTCCGTGGGTAGGGGGCCCCTACGAGCAGTACTTC. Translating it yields CASSPWVGGPYEQYF.

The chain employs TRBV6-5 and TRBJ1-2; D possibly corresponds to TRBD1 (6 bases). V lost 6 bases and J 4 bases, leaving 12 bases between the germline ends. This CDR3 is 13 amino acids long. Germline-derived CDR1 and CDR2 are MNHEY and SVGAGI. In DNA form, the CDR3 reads TGTGCCAGCAGCCTACAGGGAAGCTATGGCTACACCTTC. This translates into CASSLQGSYGYTF.

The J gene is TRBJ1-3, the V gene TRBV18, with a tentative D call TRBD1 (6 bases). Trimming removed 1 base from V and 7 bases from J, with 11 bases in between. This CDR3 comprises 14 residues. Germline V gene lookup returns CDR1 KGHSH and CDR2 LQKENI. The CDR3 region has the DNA TGTGCCAGCTCACCACGGGGGCTACGGAACACCATATATTTT. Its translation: CASSPRGLRNTIYF.

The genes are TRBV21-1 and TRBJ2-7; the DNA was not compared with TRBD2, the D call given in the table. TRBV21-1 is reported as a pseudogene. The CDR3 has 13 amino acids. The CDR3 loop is CASSAGVSYEQYF. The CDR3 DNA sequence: TGTGCCAGCAGCGCGGGTGTTTCCTACGAGCAGTACTTC.

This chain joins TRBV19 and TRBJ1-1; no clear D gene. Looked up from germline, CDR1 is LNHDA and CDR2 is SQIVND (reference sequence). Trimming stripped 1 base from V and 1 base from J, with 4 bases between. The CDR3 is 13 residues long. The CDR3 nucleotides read TGTGCCAGTAGTATAGCAGAGAACACTGAAGCTTTCTTT. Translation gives CASSIAENTEAFF.

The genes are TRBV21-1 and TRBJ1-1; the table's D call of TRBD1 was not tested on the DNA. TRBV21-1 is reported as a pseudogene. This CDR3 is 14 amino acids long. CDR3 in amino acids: CASSKVTGRHEAFF. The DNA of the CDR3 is TGTGCCAGCAGCAAAGTTACAGGCCGACATGAAGCTTTCTTT.

As DNA, the CDR3 is TGTGCCAGCAGCTTAACGGGTTTTACAGGAGAGGGGGATGGCTACACCTTC. Translated, it gives CASSLTGFTGEGDGYTF. V gene TRBV7-3 combines with J gene TRBJ1-2, with D possibly being TRBD1 (6 bases). CDR1 and CDR2 (germline): SGHTA, FQGTGA. V was cut by 0 bases and J by 6 bases, with 20 bases left in between. CDR3 length equals 17 residues.

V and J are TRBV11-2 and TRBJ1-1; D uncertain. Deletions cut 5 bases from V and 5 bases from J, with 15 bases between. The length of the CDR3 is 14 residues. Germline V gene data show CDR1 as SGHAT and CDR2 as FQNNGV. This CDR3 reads CASSPGLRVTEAFF. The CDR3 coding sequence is TGTGCCAGCAGCCCAGGATTGAGGGTGACTGAAGCTTTCTTT. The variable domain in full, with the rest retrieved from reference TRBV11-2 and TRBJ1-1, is EAGVAQSPRYKIIEKRQSVAFWCNPISGHATLYWYQQILGQGPKLLIQFQNNGVVDDSQLPKDRFSAERLKGVDSTLKIQPAKLEDSAVYLCASSPGLRVTEAFFGQGTRLTVV.